This TCR beta chain was sequenced for a study of post-analysis software for immune sequencing data. Overall study results and limits: Five or six TRBV segments, TRBV5-6, TRBV5-1 and TRBV20-1 among them, were found more frequent in patients than controls. Samples prepared in the same batch strongly co-clustered by F measure. Compared with controls, patients showed significantly lower normalized Chao1 diversity.

The trim removed 8 bases at V and 7 bases at J, leaving 12 bases unmatched. In germline, CDR1 is WSHSY, CDR2 SAAADI. This CDR3 has 16 amino acids. Tagging with unique molecular identifiers was a feature of the TCR beta cDNA libraries. cDNA molecules numbering roughly 0.5 million came from roughly 1 to 10 million T cells. TCRdb passed the PCR reads through MiXCR, listing each CDR3 protein once. Of hundreds of thousands of distinct CDR3 sequences listed, 59% are singletons. The sample holds one count of this clonotype. What it recognizes is unknown. This receptor was taken from a girl aged 2 to 10 with multiple sclerosis. V gene TRBV10-2 combines with J gene TRBJ2-1; 12 nucleotides line up with TRBD2. Sequenced: blood. CDR3: CASSSGPSGRANEQFF. CDR3 DNA: TGCGCCAGCTCAAGTGGTCCTAGCGGGAGGGCGAATGAGCAGTTCTTC.